This entry concerns a single T cell receptor beta chain. The antigen is unknown. The data were produced by immunoSEQ multiplex PCR, yet TCRdb's version contains in-frame clones alone and is incomplete. The data show 78,000 or so clones, about 87% seen once. The J segment lost 8 bases and the V segment lost 6 bases, leaving 11 bases of the junction unmatched. Germline CDR1 reads SNHLY; CDR2 reads FYNNEI. The CDR3 is made up of 15 amino acids. The sample comes from a study of radiotherapy plus CTLA-4 blockade in lung cancer. Whole-study findings and limits: In blood, TCR clones derived from the tumor expanded after radiotherapy plus ipilimumab.

The V and J genes are TRBV2 and TRBJ2-1; 9 bases line up with TRBD2. This receptor was taken from a human donor with non-small cell lung cancer who had stable disease on radiotherapy plus ipilimumab. The sequences come from peripheral blood, collected from a patient treated with radiotherapy plus ipilimumab. The CDR3 DNA reads TGTGCCAGCAGATACGGGGGACTAGCTAACCATGAGCAGTTCTTC. Amino acid sequence: CASRYGGLANHEQFF.